The 3 T cell receptor beta chains reported below all come from one sample, sequenced in a study of T cell responses to AZD1222 COVID-19 vaccine. Generated by immunoSEQ multiplex PCR, the TCRdb table keeps only in-frame clones and is missing some. The data show some 100,000 clones, 85% to 90% seen once. Sequences were derived from peripheral blood, sampled on day 0 of AZD1222 vaccination. The source is an adult in good health.

The gene calls are TRBV6-5 and TRBJ2-7; a weak D match, TRBD1 (5 bases). Trimming shortened V by 6 bases and J by 6 bases, and 18 bases separated the two germline ends. Germline V lookup: CDR1 MNHEY, CDR2 SVGAGI. The CDR3 runs to 14 residues. This CDR3 reads CASRPQGKPSEQYF. The CDR3 region has the DNA TGTGCCAGCAGACCCCAGGGTAAGCCGAGCGAGCAGTACTTC.

DNA for the CDR3: TGTGCCAGCAGCTTAGGACAGCTACCCTACGAGCAGTACTTC. This encodes CASSLGQLPYEQYF. The genes are TRBV7-8 and TRBJ2-7; possibly TRBD1 for D (5 bases). The CDR3 has 14 residues. Germline V lookup: CDR1 SGHVS, CDR2 FQNEAQ. The germline V and J ends were trimmed by 1 base and 2 bases, with 9 bases remaining between them.

The rearrangement joins TRBV5-5 to TRBJ2-7, with D possibly TRBD1 on 5 matching bases. CDR3 length: 12 amino acids. Germline CDR1 and CDR2: SGHKS and YYEKEE (reference sequence). With 5 bases removed from V and 0 bases from J, the gap between germline ends came to 6 bases. CDR3 in amino acids: CASSTGSYEQYF. The CDR3 DNA sequence: TGTGCCAGCAGTACAGGCTCCTACGAGCAGTACTTC. Together with reference TRBV5-5 and TRBJ2-7, the CDR3 gives the full variable domain: DAGVTQSPTHLIKTRGQQVTLRCSPISGHKSVSWYQQVLGQGPQFIFQYYEKEERGRGNFPDRFSARQFPNYSSELNVNALLLGDSALYLCASSTGSYEQYFGPGTRLTVT.